This entry concerns a single TCR beta chain. Attachment of unique molecular identifiers to individual cDNA molecules was performed. TCRdb recomputed calls from the 5' RACE reads with MiXCR, one row per CDR3 protein. The table shows about 50,000 distinct CDR3 sequences, with roughly 8.2% occurring only once. The sample belongs to a study of early T cells in non-severe SARS-CoV-2 infection. Trimming left V 3 bases short and J 4 bases short, with 19 bases between. CDR1 is DFQATT and CDR2 is SNEGSKA in the germline V gene (reference sequence). This CDR3 contains 15 residues. The chain combines TRBV20-1 with TRBJ2-7; a possible D gene is TRBD2 (6 bases). The clonotype originates from an adult who was a healthcare worker with PCR-confirmed SARS-CoV-2 infection or an uninfected control (not recorded which). The material sequenced was whole blood. The CDR3, as DNA: TGCAGTGCTAGTCTCCGACGCGGGGAGCTGTACGAGCAGTACTTC. Translated: CSASLRRGELYEQYF.